The sequence of this T cell receptor beta chain was determined in a study of OX40 agonist ivuxolimab in advanced cancers. Across the whole study: Hepatocellular carcinoma, melanoma, renal cell or head and neck cancer occurred in dose-escalation patients.

Generated by immunoSEQ multiplex PCR, the TCRdb table keeps only in-frame clones and is missing some. The sample holds about 72,000 clones, roughly 87% seen once. This clone has ten or more counts. Trimming removed 2 bases from V and 3 bases from J, with 5 bases in between. The V gene's germline CDR1 is MNHNY and CDR2 SVGAGI (reference sequence). The CDR3 has 12 amino acids. The TCR sequence derives from an adult with an advanced solid tumor such as melanoma, head and neck, liver or kidney cancer. The sequencing here drew on CD4+ or CD8+ T cells sorted from blood, taken in a trial of the OX40 agonist ivuxolimab. This rearrangement joins TRBV6-6 to TRBJ2-7; D uncertain. The CDR3 loop is CASSYTDYEQYF. CDR3 DNA: TGTGCCAGCAGTTACACCGACTACGAGCAGTACTTC.